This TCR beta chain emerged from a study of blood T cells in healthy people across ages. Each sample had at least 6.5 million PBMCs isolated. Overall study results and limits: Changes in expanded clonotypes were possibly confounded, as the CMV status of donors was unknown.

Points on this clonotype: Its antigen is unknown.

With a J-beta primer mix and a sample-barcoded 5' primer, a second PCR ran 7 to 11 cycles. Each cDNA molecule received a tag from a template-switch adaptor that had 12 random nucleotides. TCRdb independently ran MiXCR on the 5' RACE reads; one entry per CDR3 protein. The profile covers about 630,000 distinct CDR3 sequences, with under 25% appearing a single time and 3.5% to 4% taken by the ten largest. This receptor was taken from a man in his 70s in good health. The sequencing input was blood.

This CDR3 is CASSRDLSGASVETQYF. CDR3 nucleotide sequence: TGTGCCAGCAGTCGGGACCTCTCCGGGGCTAGCGTCGAGACCCAGTACTTC. The chain uses TRBV6-1 and TRBJ2-5, with D perhaps TRBD2 (6 bases). Germline lookup yields CDR1 MNHNS and CDR2 SASEGT. V was shortened by 5 bases and J by 5 bases, with 24 bases between the two germline ends. This CDR3 has 17 residues.